One and the same sample provided the 4 T cell receptor beta chains below, sequenced in a study of cytomegalovirus exposure and HLA in healthy donors. Researchers ran the PCR with 60 Vbeta and 13 Jbeta primers. Only in-frame clones appear in the TCRdb table, and some are missing; sequencing was by immunoSEQ multiplex PCR. Of about 190,000 clones listed, 60% to 80% are singletons. The specimen sequenced was PBMCs. Receptor source: a woman between 18 and 29 years old in good health and CMV-seronegative.

This chain joins TRBV7-6 and TRBJ1-6; D not certain. The CDR3 spans 15 residues. The germline V gene encodes CDR1 SGHVS and CDR2 FNYEAQ. Trimming left V 5 bases short and J 6 bases short, with 14 bases between. This CDR3 is CASSTSDGSNSPLHF. For the CDR3, the DNA is TGTGCCAGCAGCACGTCGGACGGGAGTAATTCACCCCTCCACTTT.

This chain uses TRBV6-1 with TRBJ2-7; D perhaps matches TRBD1 (6 bases). V was trimmed by 6 bases and J by 6 bases, leaving 21 bases between them. Germline assignment: CDR1 MNHNS and CDR2 SASEGT. The CDR3 is 15 amino acids. CDR3 loop: CASSMSAGVVGEQYF. CDR3 nucleotide sequence: TGTGCCAGCAGCATGTCGGCAGGGGTAGTAGGCGAGCAGTACTTC.

This clone was seen a handful of times. The J gene is TRBJ2-1, the V gene TRBV6-5, with 8 bases that match TRBD2. The CDR3 loop spans 14 amino acids. Trimming cost V 2 bases and J 6 bases; bases outside gene matches: 3. Germline V gene lookup returns CDR1 MNHEY and CDR2 SVGAGI. For the CDR3, the DNA is TGTGCCAGCAGTTACGGGACTAGGCGCAATGAGCAGTTCTTC. Amino acid sequence: CASSYGTRRNEQFF.

This rearrangement joins TRBV5-6 to TRBJ2-3; perhaps TRBD1 as D (6 bases). The CDR3 totals 15 residues. V lost 3 bases and J lost 0, with 11 bases in between. Germline V gene sequence: CDR1 SGHDT, CDR2 YYEEEE. CDR3 residues: CASSYGQPSTDTQYF. The CDR3 DNA reads TGTGCCAGCAGCTATGGACAGCCCAGCACAGATACGCAGTATTTT. The full variable domain, completed using reference TRBV5-6 and TRBJ2-3, is DAGVTQSPTHLIKTRGQQVTLRCSPKSGHDTVSWYQQALGQGPQFIFQYYEEEERQRGNFPDRFSGHQFPNYSSELNVNALLLGDSALYLCASSYGQPSTDTQYFGPGTRLTVL.